Sequencing of this T cell receptor beta chain was carried out in a study of identical twins. In TCRdb, the 5' RACE reads were re-called with MiXCR into one record per CDR3 protein. This table has around 680,000 distinct CDR3 sequences, 8.5% to 9% appearing once. This clonotype was detected only a few times. The V and J ends lost 7 bases and 7 bases respectively, with 16 bases between them. CDR1 SGHTA and CDR2 FQGNSA come from the germline V gene. This CDR3 is 13 amino acids long. Another study also made use of these data, one on yellow fever vaccine responses in identical twins. That study adds: Twins reportedly appeared to share part of their vaccine T cell response while keeping part individual.

Sequenced sample: PBMCs. The chain employs TRBV7-2 and TRBJ2-5; TRBD2 is a possible D gene (5 bases). The TCR was taken from a woman between 18 and 29 years old in good health. The CDR3 protein is CASNHEGEGTQYF. CDR3 coding DNA: TGTGCCAGCAACCATGAGGGAGAAGGGACCCAGTACTTC.